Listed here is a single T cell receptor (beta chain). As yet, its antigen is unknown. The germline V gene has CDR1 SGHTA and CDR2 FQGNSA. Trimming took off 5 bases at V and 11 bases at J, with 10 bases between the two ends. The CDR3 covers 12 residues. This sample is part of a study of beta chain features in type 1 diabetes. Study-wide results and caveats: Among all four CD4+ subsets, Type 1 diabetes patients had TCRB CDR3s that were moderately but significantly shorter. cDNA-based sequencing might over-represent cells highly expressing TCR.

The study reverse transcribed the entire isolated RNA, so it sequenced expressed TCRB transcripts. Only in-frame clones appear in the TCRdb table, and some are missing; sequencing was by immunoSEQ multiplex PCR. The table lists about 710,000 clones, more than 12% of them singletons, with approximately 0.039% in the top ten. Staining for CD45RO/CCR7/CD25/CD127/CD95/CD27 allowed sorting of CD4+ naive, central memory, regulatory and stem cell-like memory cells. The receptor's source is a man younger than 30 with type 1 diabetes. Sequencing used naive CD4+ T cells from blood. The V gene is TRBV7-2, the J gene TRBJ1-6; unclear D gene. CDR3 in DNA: TGTGCCAGCAGCCCCTTGGACCCACCCCTCCACTTT. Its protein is CASSPLDPPLHF.